This is a list of T cell receptor beta chains from one sample in a study of response to subunit inactivated influenza vaccine. TCRdb analysed the RT-PCR reads with MiXCR anew, one entry per CDR3 protein. The table lists hundreds of thousands of distinct CDR3 sequences, around a sixth of them singletons. This specimen consisted of PBMCs from blood, obtained 5 days after vaccination. The receptors were sampled from a middle-aged man who received an inactivated influenza vaccine. The CDR3 runs from the conserved cysteine through the conserved F or W. Fields, in order: CDR3 length, V gene, CDR3 protein.

17 TRBV5-1 CASSLHLGLAGAYEQYF
16 TRBV10-3 CAISETFVDSTDTQYF
15 TRBV30 CAWLYRRGSYNEQFF
14 TRBV5-6 CAGSRMVGRNEQYF
14 TRBV7-2 CASCLSGTGYEQYF
17 TRBV12-3/TRBV12-4 CASSPRPPGLAQDTQYF
14 TRBV6-2/TRBV6-3 CASRGTGGPGELFF
17 TRBV10-3 CATRGGLAGGKGREQFF
15 TRBV6-2/TRBV6-3 CASSYSREAYNEQFF
15 TRBV3-1 CASSQASGRRETQYF
13 TRBV7-9 CASSLKLWDKLFF
15 TRBV5-1 CASSLGGVYYNEQFF
16 TRBV5-1 CASSRTVGGRTDTQYF
13 TRBV4-1 CASSQVGGETQYF
14 TRBV20-1 CSATRQIAYNEQFF
15 TRBV20-1 CSATAQGYSGNTIYF
15 TRBV6-1 CASTLSGSYTGELFF
15 TRBV10-3 CAISDPGSPVETQYF
17 TRBV4-3 CASSQDLDRGYTDTQYF
15 TRBV9 CASSVGGLLAYEQYF
13 TRBV16 CASSQSTEYGYTF
16 TRBV4-2 CASSQGGQGNTGELFF
15 TRBV6-1 CASRNSGGPVDTQYF
15 TRBV12-3/TRBV12-4 CASSLLGLFNNEQFF
15 TRBV5-1 CATRPGQGAAYEQYF
13 TRBV10-3 CAISEGPTDTQYF
15 TRBV10-1 CASSAGGAVNTEAFF
11 TRBV12-3/TRBV12-4 CASRRQETQYF
17 TRBV6-1 CASSFPGQGYSYNEQFF
16 TRBV20-1 CSAEGTGGSGNQPQHF
17 TRBV4-3 CASSQDSFGPTTDTQYF
14 TRBV12-3/TRBV12-4 CATGRDRSTDTQYF
14 TRBV9 CASSVGLALNEQFF
12 TRBV20-1 CSASGTSAFQYF
12 TRBV12-3/TRBV12-4 CASSLASGGANF
14 TRBV30 CAWSVLRVTGELFF
14 TRBV6-1 CASLGLAEGSEQYF
14 TRBV7-8 CASNSRTGETEAFF
14 TRBV12-3/TRBV12-4 CASRRQGPSYEQYF
14 TRBV28 CASRYRQGSYEQYF
16 TRBV7-2 CASSLTGTGDGYEQYF
14 TRBV29-1 CSVEDRGGGWGYTF
13 TRBV24-1 CATSDFSTDTQYF
15 TRBV7-9 CASSPLMGPGETQYF
15 TRBV6-1 CASSTSGGITGELFF
15 TRBV30 CAWSVRFGGPYEQYF
15 TRBV5-6 CASSLRQGSRHTQYF
14 TRBV7-6 CASSWGLVEDTQYF
15 TRBV12-3/TRBV12-4 CASSFVASGRHGYTF
15 TRBV9 CASSVEGSGHNEQFF
16 TRBV27 CASSLIRNSGANVLTF
15 TRBV5-1 CASSLGTGGKFGYTF